This TCR beta chain was identified in a study of shared clonotypes between healthy human individuals. Method: immunoSEQ multiplex PCR; TCRdb's copy keeps in-frame clones and lacks some. The sample comprises fewer than 650,000 clones, over 65% of which are singletons, and around 13% rests with the top ten. Germline lookup yields CDR1 SGHVS and CDR2 FNYEAQ. J lost 3 bases, V lost 7 bases, and 9 bases had no gene match. CDR3 length: 14 amino acids. The donors were all Caucasian adults (living in Nashville, Tennessee). The chain links TRBV7-6 to TRBJ2-7; 7 bases agree with TRBD2. This receptor was obtained from a woman aged 40 to 50 in good health. Some clones in this sample may be carry-over from other donors' samples. Sequencing input: PBMCs. The CDR3 region is CASKKASGLYEQYF. The CDR3 nucleotides read TGTGCCAGCAAAAAGGCTAGCGGACTCTACGAGCAGTACTTC.